Below, 2 T cell receptor beta chains from the same sample are listed, as sequenced in a study of blood T cells in healthy people across ages. Together with a sample-barcoded 5' primer, a J-beta primer mix was included in a second PCR lasting roughly 7 to 11 cycles. TCRdb itself ran the 5' RACE reads through MiXCR, one entry per CDR3 protein. The data hold roughly 900,000 distinct CDR3 sequences, with about 30% observed a single time. Sequencing used blood. The receptors originated from a woman of 80 years or more in good health.

As concerns this clonotype: No DNA is shown, since the ends of the CDR3 on it are uncertain; the CDR3 is the one TCRdb lists. The genes are TRBV7-2 and TRBJ2-3; the table's D call, TRBD1, has no DNA check behind it. Germline CDR1 SGHTA, CDR2 FQGNSA. The CDR3 is 16 amino acids in total, end residues counted. CDR3 in amino acids: CASPPGRGHRSIRSIF.

The chain recombines TRBV12-3 or TRBV12-4 with TRBJ2-1; TRBD2 is a possible D gene (6 bases). The CDR3 contains 15 residues. V was clipped by 2 bases and J by 4 bases, with 12 bases between them. The CDR3 protein is CASSLPGERYNEQFF. CDR3 coding DNA: TGTGCCAGCAGTTTACCGGGAGAAAGATACAATGAGCAGTTCTTC.